One and the same sample provided the 6 T cell receptor beta chains below, sequenced in a study of graft-versus-host responses after intestinal transplantation. This table comes from immunoSEQ multiplex PCR, and its TCRdb copy is limited to in-frame clones, with some not included. The sample gives over 80,000 clones, 86% of which show up once; 1.4% is in the top ten. Material: PBMCs, obtained 255 days after intestinal transplant. The source of these receptors is a human patient who received an intestinal transplant, so some T cells may come from the graft donor.

Notes on this clone: Other DNA sequences of this sample code for an identical CDR3. This sequence joins TRBV5-1 and TRBJ2-1; no firm D call. V gave up 0 bases and J gave up 5 bases, with 6 bases separating them. This CDR3 is 13 amino acids long. Germline V gene lookup returns CDR1 SGHRS and CDR2 YFSETQ. The CDR3 spells CASSLGRDNEQFF. CDR3 nucleotides: TGCGCCAGCAGCTTGGGCAGAGACAATGAGCAGTTCTTC.

V gene TRBV6-6 combines with J gene TRBJ2-1; D unclear. This CDR3 spans 13 amino acids. CDR1 is MNHNY, CDR2 SVGAGI, per germline (reference sequence). Trimming shortened V by 0 bases and J by 5 bases, and 5 bases separated the two germline ends. CDR3 nucleotides: TGTGCCAGCAGTTACTCGTTCAACAATGAGCAGTTCTTC. Encoded protein: CASSYSFNNEQFF.

The chain couples TRBV2 to TRBJ1-5; no clear D gene. The CDR3 is 15 residues long. V lost 4 bases, J lost 5 bases, and 15 bases lay in between. Germline V lookup: CDR1 SNHLY, CDR2 FYNNEI. The CDR3 coding sequence is TGTGCCAGCAGTGGCAACGCCCGGGGAGATCAGCCCCAGCATTTT. Its protein product is CASSGNARGDQPQHF.

This chain joins TRBV6-1 and TRBJ2-6; D is perhaps TRBD1 (5 bases). CDR3 length equals 15 residues. V dropped 7 bases and J dropped 0 bases, with 10 bases sitting between them. CDR1 is MNHNS and CDR2 is SASEGT in the germline V gene. CDR3 amino acids: CASTRDTSGANVLTF. CDR3 nucleotides: TGTGCCAGCACCAGGGATACCTCTGGGGCCAACGTCCTGACTTTC.

As DNA, the CDR3 is TGTGCCTGGAGTGTACAGATCGGCCCTAGCTCCTACGAGCAGTACTTC. Amino acid sequence: CAWSVQIGPSSYEQYF. The V call is TRBV30, the J call TRBJ2-7, with D hard to call. This CDR3 spans 16 amino acids. Trimming pared 0 bases from V and 0 bases from J, leaving 15 bases between. Germline V CDR1 and CDR2: GTSNPN, SVGIG (reference sequence).

The gene calls are TRBV7-6 and TRBJ1-4; no clear D gene. The CDR3 runs to 16 residues. Trimming took off 4 bases at V and 8 bases at J, with 20 bases between the two ends. Germline-derived CDR1 and CDR2 are SGHVS and FNYEAQ. For the CDR3, the DNA is TGTGCCAGCAGCTCGAGGCCAACGGACGTGTTAGAAAAACTGTTTTTT. Encoded protein: CASSSRPTDVLEKLFF.